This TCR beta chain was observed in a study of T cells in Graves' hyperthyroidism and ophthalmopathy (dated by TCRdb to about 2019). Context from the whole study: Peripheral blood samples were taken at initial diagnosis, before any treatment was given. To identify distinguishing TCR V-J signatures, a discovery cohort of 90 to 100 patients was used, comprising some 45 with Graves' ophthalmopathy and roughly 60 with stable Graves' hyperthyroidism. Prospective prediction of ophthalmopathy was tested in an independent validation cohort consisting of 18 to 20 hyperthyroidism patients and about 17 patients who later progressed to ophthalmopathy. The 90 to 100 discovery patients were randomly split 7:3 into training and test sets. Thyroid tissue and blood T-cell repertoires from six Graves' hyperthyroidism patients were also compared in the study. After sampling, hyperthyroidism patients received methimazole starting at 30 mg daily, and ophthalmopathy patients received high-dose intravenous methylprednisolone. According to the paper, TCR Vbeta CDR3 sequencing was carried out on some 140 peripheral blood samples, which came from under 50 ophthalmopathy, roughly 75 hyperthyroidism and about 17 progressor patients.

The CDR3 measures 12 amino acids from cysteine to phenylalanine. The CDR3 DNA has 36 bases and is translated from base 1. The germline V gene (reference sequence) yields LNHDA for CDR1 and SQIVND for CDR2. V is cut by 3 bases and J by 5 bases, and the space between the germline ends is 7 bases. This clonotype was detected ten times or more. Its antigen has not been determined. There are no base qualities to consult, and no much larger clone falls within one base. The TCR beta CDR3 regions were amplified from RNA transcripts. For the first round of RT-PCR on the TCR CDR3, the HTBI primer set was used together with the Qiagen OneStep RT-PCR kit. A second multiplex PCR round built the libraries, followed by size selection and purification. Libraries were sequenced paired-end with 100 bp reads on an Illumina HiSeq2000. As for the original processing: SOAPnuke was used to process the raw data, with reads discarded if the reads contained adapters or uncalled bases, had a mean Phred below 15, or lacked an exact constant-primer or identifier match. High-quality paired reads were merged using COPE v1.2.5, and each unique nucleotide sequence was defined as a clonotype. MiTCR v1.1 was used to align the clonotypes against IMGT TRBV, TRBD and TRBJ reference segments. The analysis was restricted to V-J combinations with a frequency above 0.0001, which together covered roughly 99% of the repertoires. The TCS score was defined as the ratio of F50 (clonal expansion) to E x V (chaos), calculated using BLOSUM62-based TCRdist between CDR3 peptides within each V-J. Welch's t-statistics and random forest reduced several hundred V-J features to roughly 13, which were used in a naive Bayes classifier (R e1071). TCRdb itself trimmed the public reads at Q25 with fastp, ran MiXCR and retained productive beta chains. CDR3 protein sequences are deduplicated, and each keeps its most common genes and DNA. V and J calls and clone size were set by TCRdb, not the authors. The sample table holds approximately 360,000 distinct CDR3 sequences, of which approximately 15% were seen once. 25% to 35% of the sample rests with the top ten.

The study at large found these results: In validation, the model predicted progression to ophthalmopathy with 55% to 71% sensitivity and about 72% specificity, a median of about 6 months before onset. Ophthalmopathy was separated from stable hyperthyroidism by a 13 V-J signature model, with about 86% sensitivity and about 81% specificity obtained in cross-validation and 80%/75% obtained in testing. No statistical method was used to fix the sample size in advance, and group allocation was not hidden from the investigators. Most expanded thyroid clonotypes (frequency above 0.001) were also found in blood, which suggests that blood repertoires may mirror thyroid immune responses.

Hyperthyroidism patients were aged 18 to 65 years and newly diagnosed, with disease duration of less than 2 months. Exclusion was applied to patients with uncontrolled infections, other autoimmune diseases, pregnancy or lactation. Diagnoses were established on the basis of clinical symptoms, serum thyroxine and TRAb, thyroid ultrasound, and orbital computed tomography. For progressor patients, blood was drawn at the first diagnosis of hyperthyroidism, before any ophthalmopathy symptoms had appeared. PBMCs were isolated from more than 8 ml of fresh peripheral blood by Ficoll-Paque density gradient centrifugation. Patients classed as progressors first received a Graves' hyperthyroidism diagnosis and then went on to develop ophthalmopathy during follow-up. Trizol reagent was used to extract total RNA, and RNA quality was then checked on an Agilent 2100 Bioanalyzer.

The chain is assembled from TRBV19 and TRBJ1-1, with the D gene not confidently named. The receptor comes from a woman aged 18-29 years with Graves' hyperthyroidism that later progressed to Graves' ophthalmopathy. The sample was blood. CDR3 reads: CASSITRTEAFF. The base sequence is TGTGCCAGTAGTATTACCAGGACTGAAGCTTTCTTT.